This entry lists 25 T cell receptor beta chains sequenced from one sample in a study of T cells in Graves' hyperthyroidism and ophthalmopathy. It was RNA transcripts that yielded the amplified TCR beta CDR3 regions. First-round RT-PCR of the TCR CDR3 relied on the HTBI primer set. Each CDR3 protein gets one entry after TCRdb re-called the multiplex PCR reads with MiXCR. Here the sample spans about 360,000 distinct CDR3 sequences, less than 15% being singletons. The sample taken for sequencing was blood. The source of these receptors is a woman aged 18-35 years with Graves' hyperthyroidism.

This clonotype was found many times. The chain uses TRBV27 and TRBJ2-4; possible D gene TRBD2, 5 bases. This CDR3 region has 15 residues. The V end lost 3 bases, the J end lost 0 bases, and 9 bases lay between the germline ends. CDR1 is MNHEY, CDR2 SMNVEV, per germline (reference sequence). The CDR3 DNA sequence: TGTGCCAGCAGTTTGAATGGACTAGCCAAAAACATTCAGTACTTC. The encoded protein is CASSLNGLAKNIQYF.

Many counts were recorded for this clonotype. The chain carries TRBV3-1 and TRBJ2-1; D unresolved. V was pared by 0 bases and J by 2 bases, with 11 bases between. The germline V gene encodes CDR1 LGHDT and CDR2 YNNKEL (reference sequence). The CDR3 is 16 residues long. The CDR3, as DNA: TGTGCCAGCAGCCAAGATCCAGACGCCGCCTACAATGAGCAGTTCTTC. Its translation: CASSQDPDAAYNEQFF.

This clonotype has a handful of counts. The junction shows a germline mismatch at one end, possibly a read error. The rearrangement uses TRBV20-1 and TRBJ1-3; 7 bases line up with TRBD1. CDR3 length equals 13 residues. The germline CDR1 and CDR2 sequences are DFQATT and SNEGSKA (reference sequence). The chain's CDR3 is CSARDRDGNTIYF. CDR3 bases: TGCAGTGCTCGAGACAGGGATGGAAACACCATATATTTT.

Ten or more counts support this clonotype. This chain links TRBV30 with TRBJ1-5, with unresolved D. In germline, CDR1 is GTSNPN, CDR2 SVGIG (reference sequence). The length of the CDR3 is 13 residues. V was shortened by 0 bases and J by 6 bases, with 9 bases between the two germline ends. Written as DNA, the CDR3 is TGTGCCTGGAGTGTAGGTGGTTCTCAGCCCCAGCATTTT. Its protein product is CAWSVGGSQPQHF.

This clonotype was recorded a few times. The chain links TRBV24-1 to TRBJ2-3, with a weak D call TRBD1 (6 bases). The germline V and J ends were trimmed by 7 bases and 7 bases, with 20 bases remaining between them. Germline CDR1 KGHDR, CDR2 SFDVKD. CDR3 length: 15 amino acids. The CDR3 region has the DNA TGTGCCACCAGCCCGAGAGGGACACCCGGGAATACGCAGTATTTT. This encodes CATSPRGTPGNTQYF.

This clonotype was found many times. V usage is TRBV20-1 and J usage is TRBJ1-1; the D gene is possibly TRBD1 (6 bases). V lost 6 bases and J 13 bases, leaving 18 bases between the germline ends. The germline V gene has CDR1 DFQATT and CDR2 SNEGSKA (reference sequence). This CDR3 region has 11 residues. The CDR3 DNA follows: TGCAGTGCCCGTGAGGGGGTTTTGGGTTTCTTT. Its protein product is CSAREGVLGFF.

This clonotype was counted at least ten times. The rearrangement uses TRBV28 and TRBJ2-7; D possibly corresponds to TRBD1 (5 bases). The germline CDR1 and CDR2 sequences are MDHEN and SYDVKM. V lost 4 bases and J 0 bases, leaving 13 bases between the germline ends. CDR3 length: 15 amino acids. The CDR3 loop reads CASSSPDTFSYEQYF. The CDR3 DNA is TGTGCCAGCAGTTCCCCGGACACTTTCTCCTACGAGCAGTACTTC.

This clonotype has a count of ten or more. The chain joins TRBV14 to TRBJ2-5; 13 bases line up with TRBD2. CDR1 is SGHDN and CDR2 is FVKESK in the germline V gene. V shed 1 base and J 4 bases; nucleotides not matched to a gene: 6. The CDR3 covers 17 residues. In DNA form, the CDR3 reads TGTGCCAGCAGCCAAGGGTGGACTAGCGGGAGATCAGAGACCCAGTACTTC. It translates to CASSQGWTSGRSETQYF.

This clonotype appeared many times. This rearrangement joins TRBV7-8 to TRBJ1-2, with D possibly TRBD1 on 5 matching bases. V was trimmed by 5 bases and J by 8 bases, leaving 9 bases between them. The germline V gene encodes CDR1 SGHVS and CDR2 FQNEAQ. The CDR3 spans 11 residues. CDR3 amino acids: CASSTGGGYTF. Here the CDR3 DNA reads TGTGCCAGCAGCACTGGGGGAGGCTACACCTTC.

This clonotype has at least ten counts. V and J are TRBV28 and TRBJ1-2; D is uncertain. Trimming shortened V by 7 bases and J by 1 base, and 10 bases separated the two germline ends. The CDR3 length is 13 residues. The germline V gene has CDR1 MDHEN and CDR2 SYDVKM. CDR3 sequence: CASTLRSNYGYTF. The CDR3 bases are TGTGCCAGCACCCTGCGGAGTAACTATGGCTACACCTTC.

There are many counts of this clonotype. This chain joins TRBV3-1 and TRBJ1-2; maybe TRBD1 (5 bases). V lost 0 bases and J 8 bases, leaving 13 bases between the germline ends. Germline CDR1 and CDR2: LGHDT and YNNKEL (reference sequence). The CDR3 runs to 14 residues. As DNA, the CDR3 is TGTGCCAGCAGCCAAGATTGGGGGAGGGGAGGCTACACCTTC. Amino acids: CASSQDWGRGGYTF.

This clonotype was seen repeatedly, ten times or more. The CDR3 nucleotides are TGTGCCACCAGTCCCCGACAGGGAGGCCAGCCCCAGCATTTT. Its protein product is CATSPRQGGQPQHF. This rearrangement joins TRBV24-1 to TRBJ1-5; the match to TRBD1 covers 7 bases. The CDR3 has 14 residues. Per the germline V gene, CDR1 is KGHDR and CDR2 is SFDVKD. V lost 6 bases to trimming and J lost 7 bases; unmatched junction nucleotides: 8.

Many counts were recorded for this clonotype. The V gene is TRBV20-1, the J gene TRBJ2-2, with unresolved D. Trimming took off 1 base at V and 6 bases at J, with 0 bases between the two ends. Per germline, CDR1 DFQATT and CDR2 SNEGSKA (reference sequence). CDR3 size: 10 residues. The CDR3: CSARAGELFF. The CDR3 coding sequence is TGCAGTGCTAGAGCCGGGGAGCTGTTTTTT.

CDR3: CASSLYFTRANNSPLHF. The CDR3 nucleotides are TGTGCCAGCAGCTTGTACTTCACCAGGGCCAATAATTCACCCCTCCACTTT. The J gene is TRBJ1-6, the V gene TRBV5-5, with D perhaps matching TRBD1 (5 bases). V lost 1 base, J lost 5 bases, and 16 bases lay in between. Germline CDR1 is SGHKS and CDR2 is YYEKEE (reference sequence). The CDR3 consists of 17 residues.

This clonotype was observed many times. The V call is TRBV28, the J call TRBJ1-4; 7 nucleotides align to TRBD1. The junction had 4 bases not matched to a gene; V was cut back by 4 bases and J by 5 bases. Germline assignment: CDR1 MDHEN and CDR2 SYDVKM. The CDR3 has 14 residues. DNA for the CDR3: TGTGCCAGCAGTTCTGGACAGGAAAATGAAAAACTGTTTTTT. The encoded protein is CASSSGQENEKLFF.

A remark on this clonotype: A much larger clone is a single base away; this may be a read error. The V call is TRBV3-1, the J call TRBJ1-2; tentative D call: TRBD1 (5 bases). The germline V gene has CDR1 LGHDT and CDR2 YNNKEL (reference sequence). The CDR3 contains 12 residues. CDR3 sequence: CAGRDSSYGYTF. The CDR3 region has the DNA TGTGCCGGCAGGGACTCAAGCTATGGCTACACCTTC.

The V and J genes are TRBV7-9 and TRBJ1-1; no clear D. The CDR3 is 15 residues long. Germline CDR1 reads SEHNR; CDR2 reads FQNEAQ (reference sequence). V was shortened by 4 bases and J by 1 base, with 13 bases between the two germline ends. This CDR3 is CASSSSLAPNTEAFF. The CDR3 bases are TGTGCCAGCAGCTCCTCATTGGCACCGAACACTGAAGCTTTCTTT.

The V and J genes are TRBV20-1 and TRBJ2-7; the D is unclear. The V gene lost 4 bases and the J gene lost 3 bases, with 13 bases spanning the gap. The CDR3 extends over 13 amino acids. CDR1 and CDR2 from the germline V gene are DFQATT and SNEGSKA (reference sequence). The chain's CDR3 is CSAKPSGVYEQYF. CDR3 bases: TGCAGTGCTAAGCCCTCCGGAGTCTACGAGCAGTACTTC.

The J gene is TRBJ2-7, the V gene TRBV27; weak D call: TRBD1 (6 bases). The V and J ends lost 6 bases and 3 bases respectively, with 12 bases between them. Germline CDR1 MNHEY, CDR2 SMNVEV (reference sequence). The CDR3 has 13 residues. CDR3 nucleotide sequence: TGTGCCAGCAGCTCAGGGGTCGACTACGAGCAGTACTTC. Its translation is CASSSGVDYEQYF.

This clonotype was seen ten or more times. The CDR3 DNA sequence: TGTGCCAGCAGCGTAGTGGATCAACTCTCCTATGGCTACACCTTC. It encodes CASSVVDQLSYGYTF. The chain uses TRBV9 and TRBJ1-2; no definite D call. Per the germline V gene, CDR1 is SGDLS and CDR2 is YYNGEE. CDR3 length: 15 residues. V gave up 0 bases and J gave up 4 bases, with 13 bases separating them.

This clonotype was seen at least ten times. The chain is built from TRBV6-6 and TRBJ1-2, with TRBD1 matching 8 bases. There are 16 residues in the CDR3. Trimming removed 0 bases from V and 8 bases from J; junction bases left unmatched: 11. In germline, CDR1 is MNHNY, CDR2 SVGAGI (reference sequence). The CDR3 region has the DNA TGTGCCAGCAGTTACTCCCTTCCAGGGGGCGTGGAAGGCTACACCTTC. This translates into CASSYSLPGGVEGYTF.

This clonotype has a count of ten or more. V and J are TRBV20-1 and TRBJ2-5; 8 bases line up with TRBD2. The J segment lost 0 bases and the V segment lost 6 bases, leaving 12 bases of the junction unmatched. This CDR3 has 16 residues. Germline-derived CDR1 and CDR2 are DFQATT and SNEGSKA (reference sequence). The CDR3 DNA is TGCAGTGCGGAGAACCGGGAGGGAGTGTACCAAGAGACCCAGTACTTC. Amino acid sequence: CSAENREGVYQETQYF.

V usage is TRBV28 and J usage is TRBJ1-3; 12 bases line up with TRBD1. CDR3 length: 15 residues. Per the germline V gene, CDR1 is MDHEN and CDR2 is SYDVKM. The V and J ends lost 5 bases and 6 bases, in that order; junction bases with no gene match: 5. The CDR3: CASSTAGQGANTIYF. CDR3 DNA: TGTGCCAGCAGTACCGCGGGACAGGGGGCAAACACCATATATTTT.

This chain uses TRBV28 with TRBJ2-1, with unresolved D. The CDR3 spans 13 residues. Germline CDR1 MDHEN, CDR2 SYDVKM. Trimming removed 1 base at V and 6 bases at J, with 7 bases between. CDR3 sequence: CASSLSGLNEQFF. The DNA for the CDR3 is TGTGCCAGCAGTTTATCGGGTCTCAATGAGCAGTTCTTC.

This chain joins TRBV20-1 and TRBJ1-2, with TRBD1 matching 11 bases. Trimming at V came to 0 bases and at J to 8 bases, leaving 11 bases not matched to a gene. This CDR3 region has 16 residues. CDR1 and CDR2 (germline): DFQATT, SNEGSKA (reference sequence). The CDR3, as DNA: TGCAGTGCTAGAGATCGGAAGGCAGGGACAGGGGGAGGCTACACCTTC. It specifies CSARDRKAGTGGGYTF.